The clone carrying this T cell receptor (beta chain) was observed many times. J lost 6 bases, V lost 5 bases, and 10 bases had no gene match. Germline V gene lookup returns CDR1 SGHRS and CDR2 YFSETQ. The length of the CDR3 is 15 residues. The data originate from a study of T cells after yellow fever vaccination. TCRdb re-called the 5' RACE reads through MiXCR, storing one row per CDR3 protein. The sample includes 150,000 to 200,000 distinct CDR3 sequences, approximately 6.7% seen only once; the top ten take 2.5% to 3%. Source: CD4+ T cells sorted from PBMCs, taken 5 to 6 days after the first yellow fever vaccination. The origin of this receptor is a man aged 18-30 years who received the YFV17D yellow fever vaccine. J is TRBJ2-1 and V is TRBV5-1; TRBD2 matches 8 bases. CDR3 sequence: CASREAGTSFNEQFF. The CDR3 DNA reads TGCGCCAGCAGGGAAGCCGGGACTAGTTTCAATGAGCAGTTCTTC.